These 24 T cell receptor beta chains were sequenced from one sample in a study of cytomegalovirus exposure and HLA in healthy donors. It was with 60 Vbeta and 13 Jbeta primers that the PCR ran. Here immunoSEQ multiplex PCR was the method, and the copy in TCRdb shows in-frame clones only, minus some. Here the sample table reports about 130,000 clones. The sample comprised PBMCs. The source is a woman between 40 and 50 years old in good health and CMV-seropositive.

This chain joins TRBV19 and TRBJ2-3, with a possible D match to TRBD2 (6 bases). The ends were cut back, 9 bases at V and 4 bases at J, with 11 bases in the middle. The CDR3 totals 12 residues. Germline V lookup: CDR1 LNHDA, CDR2 SQIVND (reference sequence). The CDR3 coding sequence is TGTGCCAGGTGGCTAGCGTCAGATACGCAGTATTTT. Translating it yields CARWLASDTQYF.

CDR3 coding DNA: TGTGCCACCAGCACCGTAAGGCTAGCGGGGGTTAATGAGCAGTTCTTC. Amino acids: CATSTVRLAGVNEQFF. V gene TRBV15 combines with J gene TRBJ2-1; TRBD2 matches 10 bases. CDR3 length: 16 amino acids. CDR1 is LNHNV and CDR2 is YYDKDF in the germline V gene (reference sequence). The V and J ends lost 4 bases and 7 bases, in that order; junction bases with no gene match: 10.

V is TRBV6-1 and J is TRBJ2-5, with 12 nucleotides matching TRBD2. The DNA end lines up better with TRBJ2-7; the J call may be wrong. The CDR3 runs to 15 residues. Germline V CDR1 and CDR2: MNHNS, SASEGT. CDR3 residues: CASSETSGSGYEQYF. CDR3 bases: TGTGCCAGCAGTGAGACTAGCGGGAGTGGGTACGAGCAGTACTTC.

This chain connects TRBV18 to TRBJ1-4; 10 nucleotides align to TRBD1. V lost 3 bases to trimming and J lost 5 bases; unmatched junction nucleotides: 6. The CDR3 is 16 residues long. Per the germline V gene, CDR1 is KGHSH and CDR2 is LQKENI. CDR3 residues: CASSPGQGRGNEKLFF. DNA for the CDR3: TGTGCCAGCTCACCGGGACAGGGGAGAGGGAATGAAAAACTGTTTTTT.

V is TRBV18 and J is TRBJ2-6; D gene unclear. The CDR3 is made up of 14 amino acids. Trimming took 5 bases from V and 0 from J, leaving 5 bases between them. Germline values: CDR1 KGHSH, CDR2 LQKENI. The DNA for the CDR3 is TGTGCCAGCTCATCCGTCTCTGGGGCCAACGTCCTGACTTTC. Translated: CASSSVSGANVLTF.

The rearrangement joins TRBV29-1 to TRBJ1-4; a possible D gene is TRBD1 (5 bases). Between the trimmed V and J ends, which lost 6 bases and 0 bases, there was a span of 5 bases. CDR3 length: 12 residues. Germline V gene lookup returns CDR1 SQVTM and CDR2 ANQGSEA. The CDR3 DNA follows: TGCAGCGTCAGGGCAACTAATGAAAAACTGTTTTTT. Translated: CSVRATNEKLFF.

The CDR3 DNA reads TGTGCCAGTACCCAGACCGGGACAGATAACACTGAAGCTTTCTTT. The encoded protein is CASTQTGTDNTEAFF. The V gene is TRBV19, the J gene TRBJ1-1; the match to TRBD1 covers 7 bases. CDR3 length: 15 amino acids. Trimming removed 7 bases from V and 2 bases from J; junction bases left unmatched: 10. Germline V gene data show CDR1 as LNHDA and CDR2 as SQIVND (reference sequence).

This chain links TRBV28 with TRBJ2-7; D possibly corresponds to TRBD1 (6 bases). Trimming took 6 bases from V and 0 from J, leaving 12 bases between them. The CDR3 is 14 residues long. Germline V CDR1 and CDR2: MDHEN, SYDVKM. This CDR3 is CASRGQLSSYEQYF. The CDR3 DNA sequence: TGTGCCAGCAGAGGACAGCTGAGCTCCTACGAGCAGTACTTC.

The chain carries TRBV10-1 and TRBJ2-3, with 7 nucleotides matching TRBD2. The CDR3 runs to 15 residues. The V gene's germline CDR1 is WNHNN and CDR2 SYGVQD (reference sequence). With V trimmed by 3 bases and J by 1 base, 4 bases remained unmatched. In nucleotides, the CDR3 is TGCGCCAGCAGTGACACTAGCGATGGCACAGATACGCAGTATTTT. Translated, it gives CASSDTSDGTDTQYF.

This chain links TRBV28 with TRBJ2-7; 10 positions match TRBD2. The V gene's germline CDR1 is MDHEN and CDR2 SYDVKM. The CDR3 has 17 residues. Trimming at V came to 5 bases and at J to 3 bases, leaving 13 bases not matched to a gene. This chain's CDR3 is CASSVPSPLAGDYEQYF. Here the CDR3 DNA reads TGTGCCAGCAGTGTACCCTCCCCGCTAGCGGGAGACTACGAGCAGTACTTC.

The chain has TRBV7-3 and TRBJ2-5, with D possibly being TRBD2 (5 bases). The DNA end favors TRBJ2-7, so the J call may be wrong. Per the germline V gene, CDR1 is SGHTA and CDR2 is FQGTGA. The CDR3 contains 13 residues. The CDR3 loop is CASSLGSAYEQYF. Here the CDR3 DNA reads TGTGCCAGCAGCTTAGGTAGCGCCTACGAGCAGTACTTC.

The chain recombines TRBV27 with TRBJ1-2; unclear D gene. Trimming stripped 4 bases from V and 4 bases from J, with 19 bases between. From germline, CDR1 is MNHEY and CDR2 SMNVEV (reference sequence). This CDR3 comprises 16 residues. The CDR3 loop is CASSSPSRGALYGYTF. CDR3 nucleotides: TGTGCCAGCAGTTCACCCTCCCGGGGAGCTCTCTATGGCTACACCTTC.

The CDR3 loop reads CASSPPTTTYEQYF. Here the CDR3 DNA reads TGTGCCAGCTCACCACCGACGACAACCTACGAGCAGTACTTC. The V and J genes are TRBV18 and TRBJ2-7; no definite D call. Germline V lookup: CDR1 KGHSH, CDR2 LQKENI. This CDR3 has 14 amino acids. Trimming took off 0 bases at V and 2 bases at J, with 8 bases between the two ends.

V and J are TRBV7-8 and TRBJ2-1, with 9 bases that match TRBD2. V gave up 2 bases and J gave up 8 bases; unmatched junction bases: 13. Germline V lookup: CDR1 SGHVS, CDR2 FQNEAQ. CDR3 length: 17 amino acids. The CDR3: CASSLLPQREAPDEQFF. The CDR3 DNA reads TGTGCCAGCAGCTTATTACCCCAGCGGGAGGCCCCGGATGAGCAGTTCTTC.

The chain employs TRBV6-5 and TRBJ1-6, with D tentatively TRBD1 (5 bases). CDR1 and CDR2 (germline): MNHEY, SVGAGI. V was clipped by 0 bases and J by 10 bases, with 10 bases between them. The CDR3 extends over 14 amino acids. CDR3 sequence reads: CASSYSAGLSPLHF. Here the CDR3 DNA reads TGTGCCAGCAGTTACTCGGCAGGGTTGTCACCCCTCCACTTT.

This rearrangement joins TRBV10-2 to TRBJ2-3; 13 positions match TRBD2. Germline-derived CDR1 and CDR2 are WSHSY and SAAADI. The CDR3 extends over 15 amino acids. V lost 6 bases, J lost 4 bases, and 4 bases stayed unmatched. This CDR3 is CASSLTSGRSDTQYF. CDR3 bases: TGCGCCAGCAGCTTGACTAGCGGGAGGTCAGATACGCAGTATTTT.

V gene TRBV5-4 combines with J gene TRBJ1-1; 8 bases are a match to TRBD1. J was trimmed by 4 bases and V by 0 bases; bases with no gene match: 8. CDR1 and CDR2 from the germline V gene are SGHNT and YYREEE (reference sequence). The CDR3 has 16 residues. The CDR3 DNA sequence: TGTGCCAGCAGCTTGGGGACAGGGCGGGGAGGCACTGAAGCTTTCTTT. It specifies CASSLGTGRGGTEAFF.

J is TRBJ2-7 and V is TRBV10-2; 7 bases are a match to TRBD2. Germline CDR1 reads WSHSY; CDR2 reads SAAADI. V was pared by 2 bases and J by 0 bases, with 1 base of the junction left unmatched. This CDR3 spans 14 amino acids. CDR3 sequence (DNA): TGCGCCAGCAGTGAGAGCGGGATCTCCTACGAGCAGTACTTC. Amino acid sequence: CASSESGISYEQYF.

V is TRBV4-3 and J is TRBJ2-5; no definite D call. This CDR3 region has 13 residues. CDR1 LGHNA and CDR2 YSLEER come from the germline V gene. V was cut by 2 bases and J by 10 bases, with 14 bases left in between. The CDR3 here is CASSQIGGVLQYF. DNA for the CDR3: TGCGCCAGCAGCCAAATCGGCGGTGTACTCCAGTACTTC.

This chain connects TRBV7-3 to TRBJ2-7, with D perhaps matching TRBD1 (6 bases). V shed 4 bases and J shed 5 bases, with 15 bases lying between them. This CDR3 contains 14 residues. Germline assignment: CDR1 SGHTA and CDR2 FQGTGA. The CDR3 reads CASSSSGHVHEQYF. DNA for the CDR3: TGTGCCAGCAGCTCTTCGGGACACGTCCACGAGCAGTACTTC.

V usage is TRBV4-3 and J usage is TRBJ1-4; D unclear. The germline V gene encodes CDR1 LGHNA and CDR2 YSLEER. This CDR3 comprises 14 residues. V was trimmed by 0 bases and J by 7 bases, leaving 9 bases between them. CDR3 DNA sequence: TGCGCCAGCAGCCAAGATTTCGGCGGTGAAAAACTGTTTTTT. Its translation: CASSQDFGGEKLFF.

The chain uses TRBV29-1 and TRBJ2-5; TRBD2 is a possible D gene (5 bases). The germline CDR1 and CDR2 sequences are SQVTM and ANQGSEA. The CDR3 loop spans 14 amino acids. Trimming took 8 bases from V and 0 from J, leaving 16 bases between them. CDR3 nucleotides: TGCAGCATCCCGGGTAGCGCGTACCAAGAGACCCAGTACTTC. It translates to CSIPGSAYQETQYF.

The chain is built from TRBV11-2 and TRBJ2-5; 7 nucleotides line up with TRBD2. The germline CDR1 and CDR2 sequences are SGHAT and FQNNGV. V trimming: 3 bases; J trimming: 3 bases; junction bases outside the gene matches: 7. The CDR3 totals 15 residues. CDR3 loop: CASSFRPGTKETQYF. CDR3 DNA sequence: TGTGCCAGCAGCTTCAGACCCGGGACTAAAGAGACCCAGTACTTC.

This sequence joins TRBV11-3 and TRBJ2-3; D gene unclear. CDR1 and CDR2 from the germline V gene are SGHNT and YENEEA. The CDR3 has 14 amino acids. Trimming took off 1 base at V and 1 base at J, with 6 bases between the two ends. CDR3 DNA sequence: TGTGCCAGCAGCTTAGGCCGGGGCACAGATACGCAGTATTTT. Translating gives CASSLGRGTDTQYF.